These 5 T cell receptor beta chains were sequenced from one sample in a study of HIV-infected children after antiretroviral therapy interruption. Treatment defined: PENTA 11 planned treatment interruption arm or continuous ART arm. A 3' RACE protocol on RNA, with unique molecular identifiers, produced the TCR library. Each CDR3 protein gets one entry after TCRdb re-called the 3' RACE reads with MiXCR. Here the sample spans some 7,000 distinct CDR3 sequences, about 16% being singletons. The source material was CD45RO+ CD8+ T cells from PBMCs, pooled from several time points, sampled from a donor given antiretroviral therapy, either interrupted or continuous. Subset: memory CD8+ CD45RO+ CD45RA- T cells. These receptors were obtained from a pool of human donors with HIV.

The table lists this clonotype with a count of one. The chain combines TRBV2 with TRBJ1-2, with 11 bases lining up with TRBD1. The CDR3 covers 14 residues. The J segment lost 3 bases and the V segment lost 6 bases, leaving 3 bases of the junction unmatched. CDR1 and CDR2 from the germline V gene are SNHLY and FYNNEI. CDR3 loop: CASSRTGGDYGYTF. The CDR3 coding sequence is TGTGCCAGCAGCCGGACAGGGGGCGACTATGGCTACACCTTC.

By frequency in the sample, this clonotype is medium-sized. This chain connects TRBV11-2 to TRBJ2-7; possibly TRBD1 or TRBD2 for D (5 bases each). CDR1 and CDR2 from the germline V gene are SGHAT and FQNNGV. V lost 8 bases to trimming and J lost 1 base, with 18 bases between them. The length of the CDR3 is 15 residues. The CDR3: CASLGPHGASYEQYF. In DNA form, the CDR3 reads TGTGCCAGCCTGGGGCCCCACGGGGCTTCCTACGAGCAGTACTTC.

This clonotype was counted at least ten times. This rearrangement joins TRBV5-1 to TRBJ2-7, with 7 nucleotides matching TRBD2. The CDR3 totals 15 residues. CDR1 and CDR2 (germline): SGHRS, YFSETQ. With 0 bases clipped from V and 2 bases from J, the junction kept 5 bases outside the gene matches. The CDR3 DNA reads TGCGCCAGCAGCTTGGCTAGCGGAGGGACCTACGAGCAGTACTTC. This encodes CASSLASGGTYEQYF.

The chain has TRBV2 and TRBJ2-7, with a possible D match to TRBD2 (6 bases). Germline V gene lookup returns CDR1 SNHLY and CDR2 FYNNEI. CDR3 size: 14 residues. V was trimmed by 8 bases and J by 1 base, leaving 15 bases between them. The chain's CDR3 is CASVPGTASYEQYF. CDR3 nucleotide sequence: TGTGCCAGCGTACCCGGGACTGCGTCCTACGAGCAGTACTTC.

This clonotype is deemed medium-sized. The genes are TRBV7-6 and TRBJ2-4; D may be TRBD2 (5 bases). With 3 bases removed from V and 0 bases from J, the gap between germline ends came to 15 bases. Germline V lookup: CDR1 SGHVS, CDR2 FNYEAQ. There are 17 residues in the CDR3. In DNA form, the CDR3 reads TGTGCCAGCAGCTTCTTGACCGGGGATATAGCCAAAAACATTCAGTACTTC. Translated: CASSFLTGDIAKNIQYF.